The 17 T cell receptor beta chains given below trace back to one sample, sequenced in a study of Ad26.COV2.S vaccination and SARS-CoV-2 variants. The repertoire was sequenced with immunoSEQ multiplex PCR; TCRdb's copy has only in-frame clones and lacks some. The table has approximately 300,000 clones, around four fifths seen once; the top ten hold approximately 2.1%. Treatment of the sample: 19 received Ad26.COV2.S at low or high dose, single or two shots; a few received placebo; per-sample allocation not given. Sampling took place 63 days after the first vaccine or placebo injection. The starting material was peripheral blood, obtained in a trial of Ad26.COV2.S vaccine versus placebo. The receptors derive from a person between 18 and 65 years old who received the Ad26.COV2.S COVID-19 vaccine or a placebo.

The chain employs TRBV4-1 and TRBJ2-5; TRBD2 matches at 8 bases. CDR1 and CDR2 (germline): MGHRA, YSYEKL. The J segment lost 5 bases and the V segment lost 4 bases, leaving 12 bases of the junction unmatched. CDR3 length: 16 residues. DNA for the CDR3: TGCGCCAGCAGCCGGGATGTGCCGAGCGGGGGTGAGACCCAGTACTTC. As protein: CASSRDVPSGGETQYF.

The genes are TRBV15 and TRBJ1-1; a possible D gene is TRBD1 (6 bases). CDR3 size: 14 residues. The V gene lost 0 bases and the J gene lost 5 bases, with 10 bases spanning the gap. The germline V gene has CDR1 LNHNV and CDR2 YYDKDF (reference sequence). The chain's CDR3 is CATSRDIQGTEAFF. As DNA, the CDR3 is TGTGCCACCAGCAGAGATATCCAGGGGACTGAAGCTTTCTTT.

CDR3 residues: CASSLTGAVTEAFF. DNA of the CDR3: TGTGCCAGCAGCTTGACAGGGGCCGTCACTGAAGCTTTCTTT. The chain combines TRBV7-3 with TRBJ1-1, with 8 bases that match TRBD1. After removal of 3 bases from V and 4 bases from J, the junction contained 4 bases not matched to a gene. This CDR3 has 14 amino acids. Per the germline V gene, CDR1 is SGHTA and CDR2 is FQGTGA.

The genes are TRBV6-1 and TRBJ1-2; D is unclear. This CDR3 is built from 14 residues. V was clipped by 2 bases and J by 4 bases, with 11 bases between them. Germline V gives CDR1 MNHNS, CDR2 SASEGT. CDR3 residues: CASSENLGSYGYTF. The CDR3 DNA reads TGTGCCAGCAGTGAAAATTTGGGTAGCTATGGCTACACCTTC.

The chain employs TRBV2 and TRBJ2-2; 10 positions match TRBD2. The CDR3 length is 13 residues. Trimming took 8 bases from V and 7 from J; bases not matched to a gene: 4. Germline V CDR1 and CDR2: SNHLY, FYNNEI. The CDR3 region is CASRTSGIGELFF. The CDR3 DNA sequence: TGTGCCAGCCGGACTAGCGGCATCGGGGAGCTGTTTTTT. Filled out from reference TRBV2 and TRBJ2-2, the complete variable domain reads EPEVTQTPSHQVTQMGQEVILRCVPISNHLYFYWYRQILGQKVEFLVSFYNNEISEKSEIFDDQFSVERPDGSNFTLKIRSTKLEDSAMYFCASRTSGIGELFFGEGSRLTVL.

The rearrangement joins TRBV20-1 to TRBJ1-2; no clear D. V shed 3 bases and J shed 4 bases, with 12 bases lying between them. This CDR3 comprises 13 residues. Germline loops: CDR1 DFQATT, CDR2 SNEGSKA (reference sequence). CDR3 bases: TGCAGTGCTAGTAGCGGACCCAGCTATGGCTACACCTTC. Amino acids: CSASSGPSYGYTF.

This clone was seen only once. This chain connects TRBV6-5 to TRBJ1-3; D is possibly TRBD1 (6 bases). CDR1 and CDR2 (germline): MNHEY, SVGAGI. The V end lost 2 bases, the J end lost 2 bases, and 10 bases lay between the germline ends. The CDR3 length is 15 residues. The CDR3 region has the DNA TGTGCCAGCAGTTACACTCAGGGGCCTGGAAACACCATATATTTT. Its translation: CASSYTQGPGNTIYF.

This chain connects TRBV30 to TRBJ1-2, with TRBD1 as a possible D gene (6 bases). The CDR3 length is 16 residues. Trimming took off 4 bases at V and 2 bases at J, with 20 bases between the two ends. Per germline, CDR1 GTSNPN and CDR2 SVGIG (reference sequence). CDR3 bases: TGTGCCTGGAACAGGGTTCCACCACTTCCCAACTATGGCTACACCTTC. Encoded protein: CAWNRVPPLPNYGYTF.

V usage is TRBV7-6 and J usage is TRBJ2-3; perhaps TRBD1 as D (6 bases). The CDR3 has 14 amino acids. V lost 0 bases to trimming and J lost 6 bases, with 10 bases between them. Germline CDR1 is SGHVS and CDR2 is FNYEAQ. The CDR3 is CASSLARGTDTQYF. The DNA for the CDR3 is TGTGCCAGCAGCTTAGCGAGGGGGACCGATACGCAGTATTTT. Together with reference TRBV7-6 and TRBJ2-3, the CDR3 gives the full variable domain: GAGVSQSPRYKVTKRGQDVALRCDPISGHVSLYWYRQALGQGPEFLTYFNYEAQQDKSGLPNDRFSAERPEGSISTLTIQRTEQRDSAMYRCASSLARGTDTQYFGPGTRLTVL.

The V call is TRBV9, the J call TRBJ2-3; D ambiguous. From germline, CDR1 is SGDLS and CDR2 YYNGEE. Trimming removed 0 bases from V and 2 bases from J, with 7 bases in between. The CDR3 covers 14 residues. CDR3 coding DNA: TGTGCCAGCAGCGTAGACCACCTCACAGATACGCAGTATTTT. This gives the protein CASSVDHLTDTQYF.

The V call is TRBV29-1, the J call TRBJ2-4, with 11 bases fitting TRBD2. Germline V gene sequence: CDR1 SQVTM, CDR2 ANQGSEA. Trimming removed 7 bases from V and 6 bases from J; junction bases left unmatched: 2. This CDR3 is built from 12 residues. CDR3 DNA sequence: TGCAGCGCTGGGACTAGCGGAAACATTCAGTACTTC. Amino acid sequence: CSAGTSGNIQYF.

This clone was detected a few times. The genes are TRBV5-5 and TRBJ2-7, with D maybe TRBD2 (6 bases). The CDR3 runs 15 residues. Trimming removed 2 bases from V and 1 base from J, with 13 bases in between. CDR1 SGHKS and CDR2 YYEKEE come from the germline V gene (reference sequence). The CDR3 sequence: CASSLDAGLSYEQYF. The CDR3 DNA is TGTGCCAGCAGCTTAGATGCGGGGTTGTCCTACGAGCAGTACTTC.

As to this clone: At one of its ends the junction is not consistent with the germline gene, which may arise from a read error. The V call is TRBV3-1 (or the pseudogene TRBV3-2), the J call TRBJ2-7; TRBD2 matches at 7 bases. Per germline, CDR1 LGHDT and CDR2 YNNKEL (reference sequence). The CDR3 has 17 amino acids. CDR3 sequence: CASSHSWGSGASSEQYF. The CDR3 region has the DNA TGTGCCAGCAGCCATTCGTGGGGCAGCGGGGCATCCTCCGAGCAGTACTTC.

The CDR3 DNA reads as TGTGCCAGCAGCTTGCAGGGACTAGCGGGCGAGCAGTACTTC. Its protein is CASSLQGLAGEQYF. The chain has TRBV7-2 and TRBJ2-7; 12 nucleotides align to TRBD2. The CDR3 consists of 14 residues. In germline, CDR1 is SGHTA, CDR2 FQGNSA. The V and J ends lost 3 bases and 6 bases, in that order; junction bases with no gene match: 3.

V gene TRBV23-1 combines with J gene TRBJ2-3; D could derive from TRBD1 or TRBD2 (5 bases each). TRBV23-1 is noted as an ORF with a role that remains uncertain. The CDR3 is 17 residues long. The V end lost 1 base, the J end lost 4 bases, and 18 bases lay between the germline ends. The CDR3 sequence: CASSQFDGASPPDTQYF. In DNA, the CDR3 is TGCGCCAGCAGTCAATTCGACGGGGCTAGTCCCCCAGATACGCAGTATTTT.

The gene calls are TRBV18 and TRBJ2-7; 9 positions match TRBD1. V dropped 2 bases and J dropped 1; count of bases not matched to a gene: 3. Germline V gene data show CDR1 as KGHSH and CDR2 as LQKENI. The CDR3 is 15 amino acids. The CDR3 region is CASSPEGQGSYEQYF. The CDR3 coding sequence is TGTGCCAGCTCACCAGAGGGACAGGGATCCTACGAGCAGTACTTC. Combining the CDR3 with reference TRBV18 and TRBJ2-7 gives the whole variable domain NAGVMQNPRHLVRRRGQEARLRCSPMKGHSHVYWYRQLPEEGLKFMVYLQKENIIDESGMPKERFSAEFPKEGPSILRIQQVVRGDSAAYFCASSPEGQGSYEQYFGPGTRLTVT.

The genes are TRBV3-1 (or the pseudogene TRBV3-2) and TRBJ2-1; 7 bases line up with TRBD2. Germline trimming cut 2 bases from V and 4 bases from J; bases unmatched to any gene: 5. CDR1 and CDR2 (germline): LGHDT, YNNKEL (reference sequence). This CDR3 is built from 15 residues. CDR3 region: CASSQLAALYNEQFF. The DNA of the CDR3 is TGTGCCAGCAGCCAACTAGCGGCCCTTTACAATGAGCAGTTCTTC.